Described below is a single T cell receptor (beta chain) sequence and its context. Trimming cost V 9 bases and J 0 bases, with 12 bases left between them. This CDR3 spans 13 amino acids. Germline-derived CDR1 and CDR2 are LNHDA and SQIVND (reference sequence). This specimen belongs to a study of blood T cell repertoires in COVID-19. Background on the study: T cells, B-cell-depleted T cells, or PBMCs supplied cDNA or gDNA.

Data came from immunoSEQ multiplex PCR; TCRdb stores just in-frame clones and leaves some out. This sample has approximately 58,000 clones; about 81% occur once, and the top ten carry roughly 29%. This chain connects TRBV19 to TRBJ2-7; the D gene is possibly TRBD2 (5 bases). The sequenced sample was peripheral blood. The clonotype was recovered from a man aged 60-69 years with COVID-19, enrolled during active disease. CDR3 DNA: TGTGCCAGCAGGCGCCGGGGCTCCTACGAGCAGTACTTC. It specifies CASRRRGSYEQYF.